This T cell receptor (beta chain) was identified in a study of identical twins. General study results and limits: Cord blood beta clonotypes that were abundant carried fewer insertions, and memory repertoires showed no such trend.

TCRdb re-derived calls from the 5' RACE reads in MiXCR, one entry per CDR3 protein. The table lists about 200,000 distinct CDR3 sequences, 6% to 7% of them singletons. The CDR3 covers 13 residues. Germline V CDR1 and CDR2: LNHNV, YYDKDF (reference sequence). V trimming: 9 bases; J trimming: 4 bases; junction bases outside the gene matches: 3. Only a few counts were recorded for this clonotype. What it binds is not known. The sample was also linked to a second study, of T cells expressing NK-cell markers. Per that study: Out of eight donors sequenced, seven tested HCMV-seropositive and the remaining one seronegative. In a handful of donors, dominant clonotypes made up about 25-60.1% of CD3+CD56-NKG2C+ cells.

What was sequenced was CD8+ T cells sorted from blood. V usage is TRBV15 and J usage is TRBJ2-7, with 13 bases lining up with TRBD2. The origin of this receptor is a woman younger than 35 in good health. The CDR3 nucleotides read TGTGCCACTAGGACTAGCGGGAGATACGAGCAGTACTTC. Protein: CATRTSGRYEQYF. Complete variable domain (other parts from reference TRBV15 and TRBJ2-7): DAMVIQNPRYQVTQFGKPVTLSCSQTLNHNVMYWYQQKSSQAPKLLFHYYDKDFNNEADTPDNFQSRRPNTSFCFLDIRSPGLGDTAMYLCATRTSGRYEQYFGPGTRLTVT.